The rows below give T cell receptor beta chains drawn from one sample of a study of identical twins. TCRdb ran MiXCR on the 5' RACE reads and lists one entry per CDR3 protein. In the table there are approximately 1.8 million distinct CDR3 sequences, around 29% of which are singletons. The sequenced material came from cord blood. All receptors derive from a newborn girl in good health. Both conserved end residues are part of each CDR3. D genes are given only for firm matches. Expanded clones are given a class, and other clones once, few, many or no size at all.

cdr3_nt	cdr3_aa	clone_size	v_call	cdr3_length	j_call	d_call
TGCGCCATCAGGCCGGGACAGGAGAACACTGAAGTTTTCTTT	CAIRPGQENTEVFF	-	TRBV10-3	14	TRBJ1-1	TRBD1
TGTGCCAGCAGTTTGCTAAGGGACACCGGGGAGCTGTTTTTT	CASSLLRDTGELFF	-	TRBV12-3/TRBV12-4	14	TRBJ2-2	-
TGTGCCAGCAGCCTCAGGGGACTAGCGGGAGGCGGCTCCTACAATGAGCAGTACTTC	CASSLRGLAGGGSYNEQYF	few	TRBV12-3/TRBV12-4	19	TRBJ2-7	TRBD2
TGTGCCATCAGCGGAGGGGGACTTAATGAAAAACTGTTTTTT	CAISGGGLNEKLFF	once	TRBV10-3	14	TRBJ1-4	-
TGTGCCAGCAGCCCAAGACTCCTAGATACGCAGTATTTT	CASSPRLLDTQYF	many	TRBV14	13	TRBJ2-3	-
TGTGCCAGCAGTTACCAACAGATGCAGTTCTTC	CASSYQQMQFF	many	TRBV6-5	11	TRBJ2-1	-
TGCAGTGCTACCGACTTCAGGGGGTCCGGCTATGGCTACACCTTC	CSATDFRGSGYGYTF	-	TRBV20-1	15	TRBJ1-2	TRBD1
TGTGCTAGTGGTTTGGAAGGGTCAGGGGCCGAAGCTTTCTTT	CASGLEGSGAEAFF	-	TRBV12-5	14	TRBJ1-1	-
TGTGCCAGCAGTTATTGGGGAAGGGGGAATGAAAAACTGTTTTTT	CASSYWGRGNEKLFF	few	TRBV6-6	15	TRBJ1-4	-
TGCGCCAGCAGCTTGGAGGGGACTAGCGGGATGAGCTCCTACAATGAGCAGTTCTTC	CASSLEGTSGMSSYNEQFF	few	TRBV5-1	19	TRBJ2-1	TRBD2
TGTGCCACCCGCGTAAGCGAGAACACCGGGGAGCTGTTTTTT	CATRVSENTGELFF	-	TRBV24-1	14	TRBJ2-2	-
TGTGCCAGCAGCGAGGGACAGGGGGGATATGGCACTGAAGCTTTCTTT	CASSEGQGGYGTEAFF	-	TRBV9	16	TRBJ1-1	TRBD1
TGTGCCAGCAGGGACGACAGGGACGTCTCCTACGAGCAGTACTTC	CASRDDRDVSYEQYF	many	TRBV14	15	TRBJ2-7	TRBD1
TGTGCCAGCTCACCACAAAAACAGTCCTACGAGCAGTACTTC	CASSPQKQSYEQYF	few	TRBV18	14	TRBJ2-7	-
TGTGCCAGCAGTTCACGGACTAGCGGGAGTCCTGGGGCCAACGTCCTGACTTTC	CASSSRTSGSPGANVLTF	few	TRBV28	18	TRBJ2-6	TRBD2
TGCGCCAGCAGCTTGGGAACAGGGAGAAACTATGGCTACACCTTC	CASSLGTGRNYGYTF	many	TRBV5-1	15	TRBJ1-2	-
TGCGCCAGCAGCTTTGACTCCTCCTACAAGCAGTACTTC	CASSFDSSYKQYF	-	TRBV5-1	13	TRBJ2-7	-
TGTGCCAGCAGCCCACGGACAGGGGCCCCCACAGATACGCAGTATTTT	CASSPRTGAPTDTQYF	-	TRBV7-9	16	TRBJ2-3	TRBD1
TGCAGTGCTAGGACTAGCGGGAGGTTCGATGAGCAGTTCTTC	CSARTSGRFDEQFF	-	TRBV20-1	14	TRBJ2-1	TRBD2
TGTGCCAGCAGCTTAGGCCCCCGGGACAGTTCCTACGAGCAGTACTTC	CASSLGPRDSSYEQYF	-	TRBV11-2	16	TRBJ2-7	TRBD1
TGTGCCAGCAGAACAGTGGGGCCGTTATCGGTGGCCACTGAAGCTTTCTTT	CASRTVGPLSVATEAFF	-	TRBV7-8	17	TRBJ1-1	-
TGTGCCAGCAGTCTAGACAGCCCCCTAGGTGGGCAGTACTTC	CASSLDSPLGGQYF	few	TRBV12-3/TRBV12-4	14	TRBJ2-7	-
TGTGCCAGCAGCTTAGAAGGGCGAGATACGCAGTATTTT	CASSLEGRDTQYF	-	TRBV7-6	13	TRBJ2-3	-
TGTGCCAGCAGCCAAGATAGAGGGGCAGGGAGGGCCTACGAGCAGTACTTC	CASSQDRGAGRAYEQYF	few	TRBV4-2	17	TRBJ2-7	TRBD2
TGTGCCACCAGCGACGAGACGTCTAATGAAAAACTGTTTTTT	CATSDETSNEKLFF	-	TRBV24-1	14	TRBJ1-4	-
TGTGCCAGCAGACGTCAGACTAGCGGGGGCTTTTACAATGAGCAGTACTTC	CASRRQTSGGFYNEQYF	few	TRBV27	17	TRBJ2-7	TRBD2
TGTGCCAGCAGCGTACAGGGGCCACTAGCCAAAAACATTCAGTACTTC	CASSVQGPLAKNIQYF	-	TRBV21-1	16	TRBJ2-4	-
TGTGCCAGCAGCCGACCCTCTAGCGGGAGGCCCTTAGACTACAATGAGCAGTTCTTC	CASSRPSSGRPLDYNEQFF	-	TRBV28	19	TRBJ2-1	TRBD2
TGCGCCAGCAGCGTATCGGGACTGGGCTCCTACGAGCAGTACTTC	CASSVSGLGSYEQYF	few	TRBV5-1	15	TRBJ2-7	-
TGTGCCAGCAGCTTAGCTCCAATGTCGAACACTGAAGCTTTCTTT	CASSLAPMSNTEAFF	few	TRBV7-9	15	TRBJ1-1	-
TGTGCCAGCAGACAAGGGCTAGCGGGCTCCTACGAGCAGTACTTC	CASRQGLAGSYEQYF	few	TRBV3-1	15	TRBJ2-7	TRBD2